The source of this TCR beta chain is a study of cytomegalovirus exposure and HLA in healthy donors. Findings of the study overall: TCR beta sequences numbering around 15,000 were associated with HLA alleles at 0.05 false discovery rate in a later analysis. In a later analysis, most CMV-associated TCR beta chains appeared HLA-restricted.

As for this clone: Its antigen remains unidentified.

Primers included in the PCR were 60 Vbeta and 13 Jbeta primers. In the study's own analysis: Unique TCR beta chains totaled roughly 80 million in a later count, with approximately 11 million of them shared. TCRdb's copy holds only in-frame clones and misses some; the assay was immunoSEQ multiplex PCR. That table is the source of V, J and clone size, and D and trimming were worked out from the DNA. The table has roughly 200,000 clones, 9.5% seen once; the top ten hold 1% to 1.5%. CDR3 length: 16 residues. The germline CDR1 and CDR2 sequences are SEHNR and FQNEAQ (reference sequence). V was shortened by 3 bases and J by 0 bases, with 11 bases between the two germline ends.

Material for sequencing was PBMCs. This TCR came from a woman in her thirties in good health and CMV-seropositive. The V call is TRBV7-9, the J call TRBJ1-4; D remains unclear. In nucleotides, the CDR3 is TGTGCCAGCAGCTTGAGATCGGGTTCAACTAATGAAAAACTGTTTTTT. Protein: CASSLRSGSTNEKLFF.